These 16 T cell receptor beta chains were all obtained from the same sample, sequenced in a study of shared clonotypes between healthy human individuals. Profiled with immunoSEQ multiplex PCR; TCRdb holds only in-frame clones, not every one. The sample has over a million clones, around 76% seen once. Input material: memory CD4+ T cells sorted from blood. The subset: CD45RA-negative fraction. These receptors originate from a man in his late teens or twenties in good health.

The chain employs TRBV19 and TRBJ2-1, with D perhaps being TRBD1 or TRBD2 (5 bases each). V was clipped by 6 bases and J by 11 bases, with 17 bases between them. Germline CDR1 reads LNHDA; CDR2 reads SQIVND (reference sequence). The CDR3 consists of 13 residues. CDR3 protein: CASSGPNGAKQFF. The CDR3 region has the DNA TGTGCCAGTAGCGGACCTAACGGGGCCAAGCAGTTCTTC. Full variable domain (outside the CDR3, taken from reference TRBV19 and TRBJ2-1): DGGITQSPKYLFRKEGQNVTLSCEQNLNHDAMYWYRQDPGQGLRLIYYSQIVNDFQKGDIAEGYSVSREKKESFPLTVTSAQKNPTAFYLCASSGPNGAKQFFGPGTRLTVL.

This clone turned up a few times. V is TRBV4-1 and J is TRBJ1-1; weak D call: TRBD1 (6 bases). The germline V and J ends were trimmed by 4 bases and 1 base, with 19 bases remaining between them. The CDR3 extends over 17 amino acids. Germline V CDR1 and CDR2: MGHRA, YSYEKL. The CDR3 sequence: CASSPLGGQGRNTEAFF. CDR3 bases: TGCGCCAGCAGCCCTCTGGGGGGCCAAGGTAGGAACACTGAAGCTTTCTTT.

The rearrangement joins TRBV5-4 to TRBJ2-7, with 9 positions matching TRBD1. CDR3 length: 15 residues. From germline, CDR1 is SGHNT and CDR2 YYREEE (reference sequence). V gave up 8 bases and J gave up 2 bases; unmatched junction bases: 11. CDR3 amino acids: CASTDGQGITYEQYF. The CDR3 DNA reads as TGTGCCAGTACCGACGGACAGGGGATAACCTACGAGCAGTACTTC.

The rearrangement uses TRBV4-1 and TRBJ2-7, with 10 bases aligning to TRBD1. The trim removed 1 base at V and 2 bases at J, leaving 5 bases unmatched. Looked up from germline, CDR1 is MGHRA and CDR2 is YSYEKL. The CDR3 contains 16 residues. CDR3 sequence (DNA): TGCGCCAGCAGCCAAGCGGTGGGACAGGGGACCTACGAGCAGTACTTC. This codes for CASSQAVGQGTYEQYF.

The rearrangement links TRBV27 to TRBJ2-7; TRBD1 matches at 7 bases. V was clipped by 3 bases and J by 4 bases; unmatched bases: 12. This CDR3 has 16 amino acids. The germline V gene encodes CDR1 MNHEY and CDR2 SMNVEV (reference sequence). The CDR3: CASSLLKQGTRYEQYF. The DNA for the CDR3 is TGTGCCAGCAGTTTGCTTAAACAGGGGACACGATACGAGCAGTACTTC.

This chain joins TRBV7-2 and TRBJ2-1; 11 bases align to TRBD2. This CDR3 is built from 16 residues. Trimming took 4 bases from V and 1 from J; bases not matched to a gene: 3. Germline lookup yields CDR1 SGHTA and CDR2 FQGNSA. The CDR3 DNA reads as TGTGCCAGCAGCTCCCTAGCGGGAGGTTCCTACAATGAGCAGTTCTTC. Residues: CASSSLAGGSYNEQFF.

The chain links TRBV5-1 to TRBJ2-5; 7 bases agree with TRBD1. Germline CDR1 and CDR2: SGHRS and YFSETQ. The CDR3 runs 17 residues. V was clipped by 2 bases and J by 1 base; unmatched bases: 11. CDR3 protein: CASSLTLSGTVQETQYF. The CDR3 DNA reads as TGCGCCAGCAGCTTAACATTATCCGGGACAGTCCAAGAGACCCAGTACTTC.

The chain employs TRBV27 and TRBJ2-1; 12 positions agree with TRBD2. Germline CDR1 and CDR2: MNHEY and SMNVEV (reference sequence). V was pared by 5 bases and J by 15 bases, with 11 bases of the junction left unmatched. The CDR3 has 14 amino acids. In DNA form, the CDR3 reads TGTGCCAGCAGTCCCTACTCTAGCGGGGGGGCCCTGTTCTTC. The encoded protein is CASSPYSSGGALFF.

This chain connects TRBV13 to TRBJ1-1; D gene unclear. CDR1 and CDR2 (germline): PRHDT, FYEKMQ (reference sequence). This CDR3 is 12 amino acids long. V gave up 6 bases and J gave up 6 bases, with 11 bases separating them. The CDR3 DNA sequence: TGTGCCAGCAGACGCGCCCCCTCTGAAGCTTTCTTT. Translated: CASRRAPSEAFF.

The CDR3 coding sequence is TGTGCCAGCAGCTTAGAAGCGGGAGCTGCGGATGAGCAGTTCTTC. Protein sequence: CASSLEAGAADEQFF. The rearrangement uses TRBV7-2 and TRBJ2-1; 8 bases fit TRBD2. Trimming cost V 1 base and J 8 bases; bases outside gene matches: 7. Germline CDR1 SGHTA, CDR2 FQGNSA. There are 15 residues in the CDR3.

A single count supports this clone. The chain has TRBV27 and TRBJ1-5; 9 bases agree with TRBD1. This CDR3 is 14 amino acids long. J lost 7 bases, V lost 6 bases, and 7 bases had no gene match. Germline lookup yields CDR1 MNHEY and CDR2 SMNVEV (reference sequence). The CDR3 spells CASRSGQGGQPQHF. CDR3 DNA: TGTGCCAGCAGATCGGGACAGGGAGGACAGCCCCAGCATTTT.

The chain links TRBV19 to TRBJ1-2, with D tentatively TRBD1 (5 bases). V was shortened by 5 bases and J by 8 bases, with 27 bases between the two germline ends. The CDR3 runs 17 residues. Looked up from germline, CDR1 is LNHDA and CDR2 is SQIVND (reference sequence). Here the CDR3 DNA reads TGTGCCAGTAGTTCAATCTCGACCGGGACGGTCCTTAGGGGCTACACCTTC. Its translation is CASSSISTGTVLRGYTF.

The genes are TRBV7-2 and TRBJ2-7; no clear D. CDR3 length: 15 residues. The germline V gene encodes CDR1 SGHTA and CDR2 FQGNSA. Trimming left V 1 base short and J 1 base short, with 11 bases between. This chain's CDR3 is CASSLGYAFSYEQYF. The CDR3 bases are TGTGCCAGCAGCTTAGGGTACGCCTTTTCCTACGAGCAGTACTTC. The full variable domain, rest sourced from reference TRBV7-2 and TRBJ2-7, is GAGVSQSPSNKVTEKGKDVELRCDPISGHTALYWYRQSLGQGLEFLIYFQGNSAPDKSGLPSDRFSAERTGGSVSTLTIQRTQQEDSAVYLCASSLGYAFSYEQYFGPGTRLTVT.

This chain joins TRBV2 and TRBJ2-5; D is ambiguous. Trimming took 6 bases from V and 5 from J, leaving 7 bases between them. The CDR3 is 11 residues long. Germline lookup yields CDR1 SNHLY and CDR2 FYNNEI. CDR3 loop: CASRIRETQYF. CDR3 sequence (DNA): TGTGCCAGCAGGATAAGGGAGACCCAGTACTTC.

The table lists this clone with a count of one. The CDR3 region has the DNA TGTGCCAGCAGCGTAGGCAGCCATAACTATGGCTACACCTTC. It specifies CASSVGSHNYGYTF. The rearrangement joins TRBV9 to TRBJ1-2, with D hard to call. The CDR3 has 14 residues. The V gene lost 0 bases and the J gene lost 1 base, with 7 bases spanning the gap. In germline, CDR1 is SGDLS, CDR2 YYNGEE.

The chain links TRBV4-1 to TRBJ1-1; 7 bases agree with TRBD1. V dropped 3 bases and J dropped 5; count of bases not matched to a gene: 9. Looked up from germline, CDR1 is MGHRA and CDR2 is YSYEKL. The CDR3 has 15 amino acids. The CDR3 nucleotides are TGCGCCAGCAGCCATGTCGGCAGGGGGGATACTGAAGCTTTCTTT. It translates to CASSHVGRGDTEAFF.